The 31 T cell receptor beta chains below all came from one sample that was sequenced in a study of cytomegalovirus exposure and HLA in healthy donors. Amplification used 60 Vbeta primers and 13 Jbeta primers. Using immunoSEQ multiplex PCR, the repertoire was profiled, and TCRdb retains in-frame clones only, with some absent. The sample holds 80,000 to 90,000 clones, roughly 77% seen once. The sequencing input was PBMCs. These receptors were obtained from a middle-aged man in good health and CMV-seronegative.

The chain employs TRBV18 and TRBJ2-7; 8 bases line up with TRBD1. The V and J ends lost 5 bases and 5 bases, in that order; junction bases with no gene match: 8. CDR3 length: 14 amino acids. Germline CDR1 is KGHSH and CDR2 is LQKENI. The DNA of the CDR3 is TGTGCCAGCTCAACGCTACTGACAGGGGACGAGCAGTACTTC. Its protein is CASSTLLTGDEQYF. Full variable domain (missing parts from reference TRBV18 and TRBJ2-7): NAGVMQNPRHLVRRRGQEARLRCSPMKGHSHVYWYRQLPEEGLKFMVYLQKENIIDESGMPKERFSAEFPKEGPSILRIQQVVRGDSAAYFCASSTLLTGDEQYFGPGTRLTVT.

The chain employs TRBV29-1 and TRBJ2-7; 9 nucleotides line up with TRBD2. V lost 4 bases to trimming and J lost 6 bases; unmatched junction nucleotides: 16. The CDR3 contains 16 residues. Germline V gene lookup returns CDR1 SQVTM and CDR2 ANQGSEA. CDR3 sequence (DNA): TGCAGCGTTGGGACTACCGGGCGGGAGGGCCTCGGCGAGCAGTACTTC. It encodes CSVGTTGREGLGEQYF.

The CDR3 here is CASSLSAGLAEAFF. The DNA of the CDR3 is TGTGCCAGCAGTTTATCGGCCGGGTTGGCTGAAGCTTTCTTT. The rearrangement links TRBV27 to TRBJ1-1, with no clear D. The V end was cut by 0 bases, the J end by 6 bases, with 11 bases between. Germline values: CDR1 MNHEY, CDR2 SMNVEV (reference sequence). This CDR3 comprises 14 residues.

This clone occurred once. The chain recombines TRBV5-8 with TRBJ2-7, with 8 bases that match TRBD1. This CDR3 contains 15 residues. The ends lost 2 bases at V and 0 bases at J; junction bases unmatched: 4. Germline loops: CDR1 SGHTS, CDR2 YDEGEE. For the CDR3, the DNA is TGTGCCAGCAGCTTCGGACAGGGTTACTCCTACGAGCAGTACTTC. The encoded protein is CASSFGQGYSYEQYF. The full variable domain, rest sourced from reference TRBV5-8 and TRBJ2-7, is EAGVTQSPTHLIKTRGQQATLRCSPISGHTSVYWYQQALGLGLQFLLWYDEGEERNRGNFPPRFSGRQFPNYSSELNVNALELEDSALYLCASSFGQGYSYEQYFGPGTRLTVT.

The rearrangement uses TRBV25-1 and TRBJ1-2, with D perhaps TRBD1 (6 bases). V was trimmed by 1 base and J by 14 bases, leaving 14 bases between them. Germline V lookup: CDR1 MGHDK, CDR2 SYGVNS. This CDR3 is built from 12 residues. CDR3 sequence: CASSEFDDRLTF. The CDR3 DNA is TGTGCCAGCAGTGAATTTGACGACAGGCTAACCTTC.

The CDR3 DNA reads as TGTGCCAGCAGCTTAGATCTAGGGGCAGGGCAAGATACGCAGTATTTT. Encoded protein: CASSLDLGAGQDTQYF. The rearrangement links TRBV11-3 to TRBJ2-3; TRBD1 is a possible D gene (5 bases). Germline CDR1 and CDR2: SGHNT and YENEEA. The V and J ends lost 0 bases and 5 bases respectively, with 15 bases between them. This CDR3 is 16 amino acids long.

The chain links TRBV5-5 to TRBJ1-1, with TRBD1 identical over 7 bases. The CDR3 runs 15 residues. J gave up 0 bases and V 3 bases, and 5 bases lay outside the gene matches. Germline-derived CDR1 and CDR2 are SGHKS and YYEKEE (reference sequence). CDR3 in DNA: TGTGCCAGCAGCTCCGAGGGGGCGGTGAACACTGAAGCTTTCTTT. Its translation is CASSSEGAVNTEAFF.

The chain couples TRBV15 to TRBJ2-5; D might be TRBD2 (6 bases). The germline V gene has CDR1 LNHNV and CDR2 YYDKDF (reference sequence). V lost 0 bases, J lost 5 bases, and 10 bases lay in between. The CDR3 length is 14 residues. CDR3: CATSRDGGPETQYF. The DNA for the CDR3 is TGTGCCACCAGCAGAGATGGAGGGCCGGAGACCCAGTACTTC.

The DNA of the CDR3 is TGTGCCAGCAGTGAAGAGACTAGCCCTAGCACAGATACGCAGTATTTT. Protein sequence: CASSEETSPSTDTQYF. The chain joins TRBV2 to TRBJ2-3; 7 bases map to TRBD2. Germline CDR1 SNHLY, CDR2 FYNNEI. The CDR3 spans 16 residues. Trimming at V came to 1 base and at J to 0 bases, leaving 4 bases not matched to a gene.

In its sample, this clone was seen a few times. The chain employs TRBV4-1 and TRBJ1-2, with TRBD1 as a possible D gene (5 bases). Germline loops: CDR1 MGHRA, CDR2 YSYEKL. The V and J ends lost 2 bases and 8 bases respectively, with 18 bases between them. The CDR3 is made up of 15 amino acids. The CDR3 DNA reads as TGCGCCAGCAGCCAAAGCTTAGTGGGACTGAACGGCTACACCTTC. Amino acid sequence: CASSQSLVGLNGYTF.

The rearrangement uses TRBV29-1 and TRBJ2-5; TRBD1 matches 9 bases. In germline, CDR1 is SQVTM, CDR2 ANQGSEA. V shed 6 bases, J shed 4 bases, and the junction held 3 bases outside the gene matches. The CDR3 length is 12 residues. CDR3 coding DNA: TGCAGCGTCCGGACAGGGGTAGAGACCCAGTACTTC. Translating gives CSVRTGVETQYF.

V and J are TRBV7-9 and TRBJ1-4; 7 bases agree with TRBD1. The CDR3 loop spans 14 amino acids. Germline loops: CDR1 SEHNR, CDR2 FQNEAQ (reference sequence). The J segment lost 5 bases and the V segment lost 4 bases, leaving 4 bases of the junction unmatched. The CDR3 reads CASSSGTENEKLFF. The CDR3 coding sequence is TGTGCCAGCAGCTCCGGGACAGAGAATGAAAAACTGTTTTTT.

CDR3 bases: TGTGCCAGCAGCCAAGATCCGGGACTAGTAAGCACCGGGGAGCTGTTTTTT. Its protein is CASSQDPGLVSTGELFF. The chain employs TRBV4-2 and TRBJ2-2; 8 bases match TRBD2. Germline CDR1 is LGHNA and CDR2 is YNFKEQ. This CDR3 has 17 amino acids. With V trimmed by 0 bases and J by 4 bases, 7 bases remained unmatched.

The chain has TRBV7-9 and TRBJ2-3, with no clear D. The CDR3 consists of 12 residues. Trimming stripped 1 base from V and 6 bases from J, with 5 bases between. From germline, CDR1 is SEHNR and CDR2 FQNEAQ (reference sequence). Here the CDR3 DNA reads TGTGCCAGCAGCTTAGATCGGGATACGCAGTATTTT. Translation: CASSLDRDTQYF.

The chain combines TRBV2 with TRBJ2-2; TRBD1 matches 8 bases. The J segment lost 4 bases and the V segment lost 6 bases, leaving 4 bases of the junction unmatched. Germline values: CDR1 SNHLY, CDR2 FYNNEI. CDR3 length: 14 amino acids. CDR3 coding DNA: TGTGCCAGCAGGAGAGACAGGGGCACCGGGGAGCTGTTTTTT. Translation: CASRRDRGTGELFF.

The chain uses TRBV9 and TRBJ2-7, with 7 bases fitting TRBD1. Germline lookup yields CDR1 SGDLS and CDR2 YYNGEE. This CDR3 has 14 residues. With 4 bases clipped from V and 2 bases from J, the junction kept 6 bases outside the gene matches. CDR3 sequence: CASSPSTGTYEQYF. CDR3 nucleotides: TGTGCCAGCAGCCCCTCGACAGGGACCTACGAGCAGTACTTC.

The gene calls are TRBV19 and TRBJ1-6; D is unresolved. The length of the CDR3 is 12 residues. The germline gives CDR1 LNHDA, CDR2 SQIVND (reference sequence). The V end was cut by 5 bases, the J end by 9 bases, with 8 bases between. CDR3 sequence: CASSPIGSPLHF. CDR3 DNA: TGTGCCAGTAGTCCTATTGGTTCACCCCTCCACTTT.

This clone was observed a handful of times. The chain carries TRBV6-5 and TRBJ1-2; perhaps TRBD1 as D (6 bases). V dropped 7 bases and J dropped 4 bases, with 16 bases sitting between them. Germline V gives CDR1 MNHEY, CDR2 SVGAGI. The CDR3 runs 14 residues. DNA of the CDR3: TGTGCCAGCACCCAGTCAGCGGGGGCCTATGGCTACACCTTC. Protein product: CASTQSAGAYGYTF.

For this clone: The junction departs from germline at one end; a sequencing error may be responsible. The chain links TRBV29-1 to TRBJ2-5; 7 bases are shared with TRBD1. The germline gives CDR1 SQVTM, CDR2 ANQGSEA. The CDR3 has 14 amino acids. The DNA for the CDR3 is TGCAGCTTTGAAAGAAATAGACAGGGAGAGACCCAGTACTTC. Amino acids: CSFERNRQGETQYF.

The V gene is TRBV6-5, the J gene TRBJ1-1; D gene ambiguous. CDR1 MNHEY and CDR2 SVGAGI come from the germline V gene. The CDR3 sequence is 13 residues long. V shed 7 bases and J shed 4 bases, with 13 bases lying between them. The CDR3 reads CASNLAATTEAFF. CDR3 DNA: TGTGCCAGCAACCTGGCGGCGACCACTGAAGCTTTCTTT.

The chain links TRBV15 to TRBJ2-7; 9 nucleotides match TRBD1. Trimming took 4 bases from V and 2 from J; bases not matched to a gene: 9. Germline CDR1 LNHNV, CDR2 YYDKDF (reference sequence). This CDR3 contains 16 residues. The CDR3 sequence is CATSTGQGEIAYEQYF. The CDR3 DNA is TGTGCCACCAGCACGGGACAGGGTGAGATCGCCTACGAGCAGTACTTC.

The chain joins TRBV10-1 to TRBJ2-2; TRBD2 aligns across 14 bases. This CDR3 contains 16 residues. The germline V gene has CDR1 WNHNN and CDR2 SYGVQD (reference sequence). J gave up 4 bases and V 6 bases, and 4 bases lay outside the gene matches. The CDR3 sequence is CASSPGLAGGTGELFF. Written as DNA, the CDR3 is TGCGCCAGCAGCCCCGGACTAGCGGGGGGCACCGGGGAGCTGTTTTTT.

The rearrangement joins TRBV9 to TRBJ1-5; D ambiguous. V lost 0 bases and J 2 bases, leaving 6 bases between the germline ends. The CDR3 is made up of 14 amino acids. Germline loops: CDR1 SGDLS, CDR2 YYNGEE. Here the CDR3 reads CASSVGHGNQPQHF. In DNA, the CDR3 is TGTGCCAGCAGCGTAGGACATGGCAATCAGCCCCAGCATTTT.

The J gene is TRBJ1-2, the V gene TRBV18, with TRBD1 matching 8 bases. From germline, CDR1 is KGHSH and CDR2 LQKENI. The CDR3 loop spans 13 amino acids. The ends lost 5 bases at V and 7 bases at J; junction bases unmatched: 6. The CDR3 coding sequence is TGTGCCAGCTCAGCGCAGGGGGCAGGTGGCTACACCTTC. It codes for CASSAQGAGGYTF.

This clone was counted a single time. In DNA, the CDR3 is TGTGCCAGCAGCCCTCCATGGCGGGGGGGGACAGATACGCAGTATTTT. Encoded protein: CASSPPWRGGTDTQYF. The chain uses TRBV27 and TRBJ2-3; 9 bases line up with TRBD2. Germline CDR1 is MNHEY and CDR2 is SMNVEV (reference sequence). The CDR3 is 16 residues long. Trimming removed 6 bases from V and 3 bases from J; junction bases left unmatched: 10.

This clone was detected a few times. The chain combines TRBV29-1 with TRBJ1-5; 10 bases are shared with TRBD1. CDR3 length: 13 residues. J was trimmed by 5 bases and V by 4 bases; bases with no gene match: 2. Germline V gives CDR1 SQVTM, CDR2 ANQGSEA. The CDR3: CSVGGTGDQPQHF. The CDR3 coding sequence is TGCAGCGTTGGAGGGACAGGGGATCAGCCCCAGCATTTT.

The CDR3 DNA reads TGTGCCAGCAGCTTAGCCAGGGGTCCCGCACAGAACACTGAAGCTTTCTTT. Translated: CASSLARGPAQNTEAFF. The rearrangement uses TRBV7-6 and TRBJ1-1, with D tentatively TRBD1 (6 bases). Trimming took 0 bases from V and 1 from J, leaving 15 bases between them. This CDR3 is 17 amino acids long. The V gene's germline CDR1 is SGHVS and CDR2 FNYEAQ.

The chain employs TRBV28 and TRBJ1-2; TRBD1 might be the D (6 bases). CDR3 length: 14 amino acids. V was pared by 2 bases and J by 2 bases, with 9 bases between. Germline V gene data show CDR1 as MDHEN and CDR2 as SYDVKM. DNA of the CDR3: TGTGCCAGCAGTTTACATACAGGGAACTATGGCTACACCTTC. Translated: CASSLHTGNYGYTF.

The chain links TRBV27 to TRBJ1-5, with a weak D call TRBD1 (5 bases). V was shortened by 6 bases and J by 7 bases, with 13 bases between the two germline ends. This CDR3 is 13 amino acids long. In germline, CDR1 is MNHEY, CDR2 SMNVEV (reference sequence). The CDR3 sequence is CASSPRRGQPQHF. The CDR3 nucleotides are TGTGCCAGCAGCCCCCGTCGGGGGCAGCCCCAGCATTTT.

This chain uses TRBV7-6 with TRBJ2-5; 8 nucleotides line up with TRBD1. The germline V gene encodes CDR1 SGHVS and CDR2 FNYEAQ. This CDR3 spans 15 amino acids. With V trimmed by 5 bases and J by 5 bases, 10 bases remained unmatched. CDR3 region: CASSINQGAYETQYF. DNA of the CDR3: TGTGCCAGCAGCATAAACCAGGGGGCCTATGAGACCCAGTACTTC.

This chain joins TRBV7-3 and TRBJ2-7; TRBD2 agrees at 7 bases. The trim removed 2 bases at V and 10 bases at J, leaving 5 bases unmatched. Germline lookup yields CDR1 SGHTA and CDR2 FQGTGA. The CDR3 contains 12 residues. CDR3 region: CASSLESGKQYF. The CDR3 DNA reads TGTGCCAGCAGCTTAGAAAGCGGGAAACAGTACTTC. The full variable domain, completed using reference TRBV7-3 and TRBJ2-7, is GAGVSQTPSNKVTEKGKYVELRCDPISGHTALYWYRQSLGQGPEFLIYFQGTGAADDSGLPNDRFFAVRPEGSVSTLKIQRTERGDSAVYLCASSLESGKQYFGPGTRLTVT.